This TCR beta chain is drawn from a study of blood T cell repertoires in COVID-19. Study in general: Acute and convalescent COVID-19 specimens originated in the United States, Italy and Spain.

This CDR3 is built from 17 residues. Unmatched junction bases numbered 13, after V lost 0 bases and J lost 8 bases. Germline V gene lookup returns CDR1 SGHKS and CDR2 YYEKEE (reference sequence). Sequencing was performed with immunoSEQ multiplex PCR; in TCRdb, only in-frame clones are kept and a portion is missing. There are some 240,000 clones in the sample; about four fifths occur only once, and approximately 9.6% lies in the top ten. Sequences were obtained from peripheral blood. V and J are TRBV5-5 and TRBJ2-1, with 8 bases identical to TRBD1. This TCR was recovered from a woman of 80 years or more with acute or convalescent COVID-19. DNA of the CDR3: TGTGCCAGCAGCTTGGCCGGGACAGGCATAGGGGACGATGAGCAGTTCTTC. It is translated as CASSLAGTGIGDDEQFF. The full variable domain, its missing parts supplied by reference TRBV5-5 and TRBJ2-1, is DAGVTQSPTHLIKTRGQQVTLRCSPISGHKSVSWYQQVLGQGPQFIFQYYEKEERGRGNFPDRFSARQFPNYSSELNVNALLLGDSALYLCASSLAGTGIGDDEQFFGPGTRLTVL.